This T cell receptor (beta chain) was sequenced in a study of blood T cell repertoires in COVID-19. Looking at the study overall: Specimens from acute and convalescent COVID-19 originated in the United States, Italy and Spain. In each case, the material was cDNA or gDNA derived from T cells, B-cell-depleted T cells, or PBMCs.

Germline values: CDR1 SQVTM, CDR2 ANQGSEA. The CDR3 has 16 amino acids. Germline trimming cut 6 bases from V and 2 bases from J; bases unmatched to any gene: 13. In the original analysis: Reference gene primer amplification gave estimated nucleated cell counts. TCRdb's table, derived via immunoSEQ multiplex PCR, lists solely in-frame clones and lacks some. V, J and clone size are taken as reported in that table, and D and trimming were inferred from the DNA itself. The repertoire holds under 300,000 clones, 85% to 90% seen once, with under 9% in the top ten. Only one count was recorded for this clone.

The V and J genes are TRBV29-1 and TRBJ2-3, with 8 bases matching TRBD2. The source of this sequence is a woman aged 70-85 years with active or convalescent COVID-19. Sequencing was done on a sample of peripheral blood. The CDR3 here is CSVRRTSFSLTDTQYF. CDR3 DNA: TGCAGCGTCCGACGGACTAGCTTCTCGCTCACAGATACGCAGTATTTT.